These 17 T cell receptor beta chains were all obtained from the same sample, sequenced in a study of blood T cells in healthy people across ages. Sample-barcoded 5' priming and a J-beta primer mix drove a second PCR of roughly 6 to 12 cycles. TCRdb re-analysed the 5' RACE reads in MiXCR, keeping a single row per CDR3 protein. The sample lists 700,000 or so distinct CDR3 sequences, around 41% occurring once. The sequenced sample consisted of blood. The receptor set was obtained from a man older than 75 in good health.

The chain combines TRBV3-1 with TRBJ2-1; no clear D. V lost 2 bases to trimming and J lost 13 bases, with 9 bases between them. The CDR3 extends over 11 amino acids. The germline V gene encodes CDR1 LGHDT and CDR2 YNNKEL (reference sequence). CDR3 DNA sequence: TGTGCCAGCAGCCAACCTGCGGCCCAGTTCTTC. Its protein is CASSQPAAQFF.

This chain connects TRBV20-1 to TRBJ1-6; perhaps TRBD1 as D (5 bases). Between the trimmed V and J ends, which lost 2 bases and 7 bases, there was a span of 24 bases. In germline, CDR1 is DFQATT, CDR2 SNEGSKA (reference sequence). This CDR3 is 18 amino acids long. The DNA for the CDR3 is TGCAGTGCTAGAAACGGGTTGGGTCAGGGCTTTACGAATTCACCCCTCCACTTT. Translation gives CSARNGLGQGFTNSPLHF.

The V and J genes are TRBV20-1 and TRBJ1-2; a possible D gene is TRBD1 (5 bases). This CDR3 has 15 residues. Trimming left V 3 bases short and J 0 bases short, with 14 bases between. Germline V gene sequence: CDR1 DFQATT, CDR2 SNEGSKA (reference sequence). This CDR3 reads CSASGRQLSNYGYTF. The CDR3 DNA reads as TGCAGTGCTAGTGGTAGACAGTTATCTAACTATGGCTACACCTTC.

This clonotype was detected a few times. The chain couples TRBV21-1 to TRBJ2-4; TRBD1, the D gene given by the table, was not confirmed from the DNA. TRBV21-1 is a documented pseudogene. This CDR3 contains 15 residues. CDR3 protein: CASSKSGGAGNIQYF. CDR3 DNA sequence: TGTGCCAGCAGCAAATCAGGGGGCGCAGGAAACATTCAGTACTTC.

The V gene is TRBV29-1, the J gene TRBJ1-3; D not resolved. CDR3 length equals 14 residues. Trimming shortened V by 4 bases and J by 0 bases, and 10 bases separated the two germline ends. The germline gives CDR1 SQVTM, CDR2 ANQGSEA. The CDR3 loop reads CSVANTVSGNTIYF. CDR3 in DNA: TGCAGCGTTGCGAACACCGTCTCTGGAAACACCATATATTTT.

Only one count was recorded for this clonotype. This rearrangement joins TRBV5-6 to TRBJ2-3, with TRBD2 matching 14 bases. The CDR3 has 17 amino acids. The ends lost 4 bases at V and 6 bases at J; junction bases unmatched: 10. Looked up from germline, CDR1 is SGHDT and CDR2 is YYEEEE. CDR3 protein: CASSKGLAGATGDTQYF. CDR3 in DNA: TGTGCCAGCAGCAAGGGACTAGCGGGAGCTACCGGGGATACGCAGTATTTT.

The chain is built from TRBV3-1 and TRBJ2-2, with TRBD1 as a possible D gene (7 bases). The CDR3 runs 14 residues. Trimming stripped 6 bases from V and 4 bases from J, with 12 bases between. Germline CDR1 and CDR2: LGHDT and YNNKEL (reference sequence). For the CDR3, the DNA is TGTGCCAGCAGTCGACAGGGAGGCACCGGGGAGCTGTTTTTT. Amino acids: CASSRQGGTGELFF.

There are many counts of this clonotype. The rearrangement uses TRBV7-2 and TRBJ2-7; TRBD2 is a possible D gene (5 bases). Trimming stripped 8 bases from V and 0 bases from J, with 14 bases between. The V gene's germline CDR1 is SGHTA and CDR2 FQGNSA. The length of the CDR3 is 14 residues. This CDR3 is CASSRGMSSYEQYF. The DNA of the CDR3 is TGTGCCAGCTCCAGAGGGATGAGCTCCTACGAGCAGTACTTC.

The genes are TRBV7-3 and TRBJ2-1; possibly TRBD1 or TRBD2 for D (5 bases each). Germline V lookup: CDR1 SGHTA, CDR2 FQGTGA. CDR3 length: 17 amino acids. The V end lost 2 bases, the J end lost 5 bases, and 19 bases lay between the germline ends. In nucleotides, the CDR3 is TGTGCCAGCAGCTTACGGCCAGGGACGGGTTCACACAATGAGCAGTTCTTC. This gives the protein CASSLRPGTGSHNEQFF.

The chain couples TRBV5-1 to TRBJ2-5; the D gene is possibly TRBD1 (6 bases). The DNA end lines up better with TRBJ2-7; the J call may be wrong. This CDR3 is built from 15 residues. The germline V gene has CDR1 SGHRS and CDR2 YFSETQ. CDR3 residues: CASSWDTDRSYEQYF. CDR3 nucleotide sequence: TGCGCCAGCAGCTGGGACACTGACCGTTCCTACGAGCAGTACTTC.

This clonotype has just a few counts. The rearrangement links TRBV6-1 to TRBJ2-1; D assignment may be TRBD1 or TRBD2 (5 bases each). The germline CDR1 and CDR2 sequences are MNHNS and SASEGT. The CDR3 is 14 residues long. The V gene lost 3 bases and the J gene lost 7 bases, with 13 bases spanning the gap. The CDR3 sequence is CASSDRDPWNEQFF. CDR3 nucleotides: TGTGCCAGCAGTGACAGGGACCCATGGAATGAGCAGTTCTTC.

The count of this clonotype is one. The chain combines TRBV5-4 with TRBJ2-4; a weak D match, TRBD2 (5 bases). Germline CDR1 and CDR2: SGHNT and YYREEE (reference sequence). Trimming left V 6 bases short and J 1 base short, with 11 bases between. The CDR3 sequence is 14 residues long. CDR3 loop: CASTPGVAKNIQYF. CDR3 coding DNA: TGTGCCAGCACCCCCGGGGTGGCCAAAAACATTCAGTACTTC.

The gene calls are TRBV5-1 and TRBJ1-1; D not resolved. V lost 4 bases to trimming and J lost 1 base, with 14 bases between them. The CDR3 loop spans 15 amino acids. Germline assignment: CDR1 SGHRS and CDR2 YFSETQ. The CDR3 coding sequence is TGCGCCAGCAGCCCAGCAGACACCTGGAACACTGAAGCTTTCTTT. Translated, it gives CASSPADTWNTEAFF. Variable domain in full (rest from reference TRBV5-1 and TRBJ1-1): KAGVTQTPRYLIKTRGQQVTLSCSPISGHRSVSWYQQTPGQGLQFLFEYFSETQRNKGNFPGRFSGRQFSNSRSEMNVSTLELGDSALYLCASSPADTWNTEAFFGQGTRLTVV.

On this clonotype itself: Germline and junction disagree at one end, which may indicate a read error. This chain joins TRBV5-1 and TRBJ1-2, with D uncertain. The CDR3 totals 19 residues. CDR1 is SGHRS and CDR2 is YFSETQ in the germline V gene. This chain's CDR3 is CASSYPAGQGPVGNYDYTF. CDR3 bases: TGCGCCAGCAGCTACCCTGCGGGCCAAGGGCCAGTTGGTAACTATGACTACACCTTC.

Of note for this clonotype: The junction and the germline gene differ at one end; a read error may be behind it. The chain links TRBV3-1 to TRBJ2-1; 8 bases fit TRBD2. The last part of the DNA fits TRBJ2-7 better; the J call may be wrong. This CDR3 region has 15 residues. Germline lookup yields CDR1 LGHDT and CDR2 YNNKEL (reference sequence). The CDR3 sequence: CAGSQPGLVDREQYF. CDR3 bases: TGTGCCGGCAGCCAACCGGGACTAGTGGATCGAGAGCAGTACTTC.

This clonotype was observed many times. A single base separates this from a much larger clone, so it may be a read error. The V and J genes are TRBV12-3 or TRBV12-4 and TRBJ2-7, with D maybe TRBD1 (5 bases). This CDR3 is 14 amino acids long. Trimming removed 2 bases at V and 5 bases at J, with 13 bases between. CDR3 region: CASSLWAGMDEQYF. CDR3 nucleotides: TGTGCCAGCAGTTTATGGGCAGGGATGGACGAGCAGTACTTC.

The chain links TRBV25-1 to TRBJ1-6, with D maybe TRBD1 (6 bases). This CDR3 is 17 amino acids long. The V end lost 6 bases, the J end lost 5 bases, and 20 bases lay between the germline ends. Germline CDR1 reads MGHDK; CDR2 reads SYGVNS. Here the CDR3 reads CASSDTFSGANNSPLHF. The CDR3 coding sequence is TGTGCCAGCAGCGACACATTCTCAGGGGCGAATAATTCACCCCTCCACTTT. The variable domain in full, completed from reference TRBV25-1 and TRBJ1-6, reads EADIYQTPRYLVIGTGKKITLECSQTMGHDKMYWYQQDPGMELHLIHYSYGVNSTEKGDLSSESTVSRIRTEHFPLTLESARPSHTSQYLCASSDTFSGANNSPLHFGNGTRLTVT.